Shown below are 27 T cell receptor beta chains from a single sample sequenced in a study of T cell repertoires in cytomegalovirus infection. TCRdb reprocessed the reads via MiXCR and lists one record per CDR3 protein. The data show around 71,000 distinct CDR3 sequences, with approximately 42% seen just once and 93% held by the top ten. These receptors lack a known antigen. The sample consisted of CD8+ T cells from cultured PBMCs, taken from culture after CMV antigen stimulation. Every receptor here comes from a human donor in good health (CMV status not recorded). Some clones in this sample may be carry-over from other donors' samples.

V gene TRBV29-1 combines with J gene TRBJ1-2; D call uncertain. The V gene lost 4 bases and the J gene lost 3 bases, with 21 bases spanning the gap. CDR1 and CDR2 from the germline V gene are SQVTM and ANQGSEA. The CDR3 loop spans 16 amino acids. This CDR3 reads CSVVGPEQSYHYGYTF. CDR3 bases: TGCAGCGTTGTAGGGCCTGAACAGAGCTACCACTATGGCTACACCTTC.

The CDR3 DNA reads TGCAGTGCTGGGACAGGGAGTACCAGCACAGATACGCAGTATTTT. Residues: CSAGTGSTSTDTQYF. The chain couples TRBV20-1 to TRBJ2-3; TRBD1 matches at 9 bases. The ends lost 5 bases at V and 0 bases at J; junction bases unmatched: 6. Germline loops: CDR1 DFQATT, CDR2 SNEGSKA (reference sequence). The CDR3 has 15 residues.

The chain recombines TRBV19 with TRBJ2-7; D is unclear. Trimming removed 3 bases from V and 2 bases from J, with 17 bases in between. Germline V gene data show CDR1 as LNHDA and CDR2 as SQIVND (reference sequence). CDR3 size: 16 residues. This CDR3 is CASSIRFTASTYEQYF. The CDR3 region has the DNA TGTGCCAGTAGTATTAGGTTTACGGCGTCGACCTACGAGCAGTACTTC. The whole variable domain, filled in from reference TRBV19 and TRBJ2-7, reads DGGITQSPKYLFRKEGQNVTLSCEQNLNHDAMYWYRQDPGQGLRLIYYSQIVNDFQKGDIAEGYSVSREKKESFPLTVTSAQKNPTAFYLCASSIRFTASTYEQYFGPGTRLTVT.

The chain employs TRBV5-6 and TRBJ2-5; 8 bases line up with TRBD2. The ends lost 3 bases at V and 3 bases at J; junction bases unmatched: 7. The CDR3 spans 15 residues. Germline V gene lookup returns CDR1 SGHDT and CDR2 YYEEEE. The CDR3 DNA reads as TGTGCCAGCAGCTGGTCGTCGGGGGGGGAAGAGACCCAGTACTTC. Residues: CASSWSSGGEETQYF.

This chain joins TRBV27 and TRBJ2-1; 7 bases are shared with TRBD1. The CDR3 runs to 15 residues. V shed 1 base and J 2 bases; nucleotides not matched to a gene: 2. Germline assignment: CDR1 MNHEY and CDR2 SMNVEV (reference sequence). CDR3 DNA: TGTGCCAGCAGTTTATTGCAGGGGGCCTACAATGAGCAGTTCTTC. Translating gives CASSLLQGAYNEQFF.

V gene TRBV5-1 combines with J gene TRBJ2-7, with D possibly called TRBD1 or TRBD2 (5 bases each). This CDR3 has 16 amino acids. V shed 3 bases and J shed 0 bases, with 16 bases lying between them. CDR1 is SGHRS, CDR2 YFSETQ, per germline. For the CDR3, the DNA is TGCGCCAGCAGCTCCAAACAGGAGGAGAGCTCCTACGAGCAGTACTTC. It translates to CASSSKQEESSYEQYF. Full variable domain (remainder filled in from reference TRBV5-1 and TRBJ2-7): KAGVTQTPRYLIKTRGQQVTLSCSPISGHRSVSWYQQTPGQGLQFLFEYFSETQRNKGNFPGRFSGRQFSNSRSEMNVSTLELGDSALYLCASSSKQEESSYEQYFGPGTRLTVT.

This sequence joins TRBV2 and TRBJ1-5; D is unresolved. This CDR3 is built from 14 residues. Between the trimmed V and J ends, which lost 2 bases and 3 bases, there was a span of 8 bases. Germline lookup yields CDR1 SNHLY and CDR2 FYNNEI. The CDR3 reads CASSETRTNQPQHF. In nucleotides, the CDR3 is TGTGCCAGCAGTGAAACCAGGACCAATCAGCCCCAGCATTTT.

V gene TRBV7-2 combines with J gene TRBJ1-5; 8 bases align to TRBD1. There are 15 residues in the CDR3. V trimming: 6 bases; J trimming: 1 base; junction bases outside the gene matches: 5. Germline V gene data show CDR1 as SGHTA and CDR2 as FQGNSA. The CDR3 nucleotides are TGTGCCAGCAGGACAGGGGCGGGAAGCAATCAGCCCCAGCATTTT. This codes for CASRTGAGSNQPQHF.

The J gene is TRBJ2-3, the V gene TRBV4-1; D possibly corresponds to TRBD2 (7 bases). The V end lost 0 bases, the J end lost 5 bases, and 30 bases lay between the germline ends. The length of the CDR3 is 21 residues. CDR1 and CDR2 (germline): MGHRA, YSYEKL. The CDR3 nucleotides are TGCGCCAGCAGCCAAGAGCTCTGGCGGGGGCTCACCTCGCCCCAACAAGATACGCAGTATTTT. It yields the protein CASSQELWRGLTSPQQDTQYF.

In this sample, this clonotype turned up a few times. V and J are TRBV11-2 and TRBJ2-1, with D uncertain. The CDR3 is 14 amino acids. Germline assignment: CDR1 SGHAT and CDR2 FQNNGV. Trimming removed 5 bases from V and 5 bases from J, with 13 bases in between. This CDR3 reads CASSLLAADNEQFF. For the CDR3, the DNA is TGTGCCAGCAGCCTCCTCGCGGCAGACAATGAGCAGTTCTTC.

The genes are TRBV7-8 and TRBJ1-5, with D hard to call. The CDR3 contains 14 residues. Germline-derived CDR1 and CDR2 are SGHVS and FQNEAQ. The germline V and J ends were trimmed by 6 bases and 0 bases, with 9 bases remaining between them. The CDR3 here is CASSPAYSNQPQHF. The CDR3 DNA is TGTGCCAGCAGTCCGGCGTATAGCAATCAGCCCCAGCATTTT.

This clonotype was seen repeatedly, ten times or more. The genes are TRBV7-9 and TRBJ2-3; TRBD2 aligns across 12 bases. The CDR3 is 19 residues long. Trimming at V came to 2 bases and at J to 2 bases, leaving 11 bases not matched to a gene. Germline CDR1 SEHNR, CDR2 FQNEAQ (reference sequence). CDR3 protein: CASSLWSSGGDMNTDTQYF. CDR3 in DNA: TGTGCCAGCAGCTTATGGTCTAGCGGGGGGGATATGAACACAGATACGCAGTATTTT.

For the CDR3, the DNA is TGTGCCAGCAGCCAATACTCCCCTAGCGGGGGGACCACAGATACGCAGTATTTT. Amino acid sequence: CASSQYSPSGGTTDTQYF. This rearrangement joins TRBV3-1 to TRBJ2-3; 11 nucleotides line up with TRBD2. V shed 2 bases, J shed 2 bases, and the junction held 9 bases outside the gene matches. CDR3 length: 18 amino acids. Germline V gene sequence: CDR1 LGHDT, CDR2 YNNKEL (reference sequence).

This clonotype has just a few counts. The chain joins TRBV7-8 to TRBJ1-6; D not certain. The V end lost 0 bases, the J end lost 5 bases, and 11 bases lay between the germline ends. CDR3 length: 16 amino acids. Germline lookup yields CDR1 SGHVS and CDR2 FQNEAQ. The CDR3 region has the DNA TGTGCCAGCAGCTTAGCGTCAATACTAGATAATTCACCCCTCCACTTT. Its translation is CASSLASILDNSPLHF.

In nucleotides, the CDR3 is TGTGCCAGCAGCCCGCCACACCCCGGGACAGTATCCTACAATGAGCAGTTCTTC. Translated, it gives CASSPPHPGTVSYNEQFF. The genes are TRBV7-9 and TRBJ2-1; TRBD1 matches 7 bases. From germline, CDR1 is SEHNR and CDR2 FQNEAQ (reference sequence). The CDR3 loop spans 18 amino acids. The V segment lost 5 bases and the J segment 1 base; nucleotides outside the gene matches: 14. Drawing the rest from reference TRBV7-9 and TRBJ2-1, the complete variable domain is DTGVSQNPRHKITKRGQNVTFRCDPISEHNRLYWYRQTLGQGPEFLTYFQNEAQLEKSRLLSDRFSAERPKGSFSTLEIQRTEQGDSAMYLCASSPPHPGTVSYNEQFFGPGTRLTVL.

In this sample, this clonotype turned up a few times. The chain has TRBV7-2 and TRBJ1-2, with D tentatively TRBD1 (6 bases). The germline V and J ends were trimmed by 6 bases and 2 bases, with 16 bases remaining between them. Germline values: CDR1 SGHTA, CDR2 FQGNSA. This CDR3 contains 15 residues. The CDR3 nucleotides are TGTGCCAGCAGTTCAAGGACAGAAAGAAACTATGGCTACACCTTC. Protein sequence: CASSSRTERNYGYTF.

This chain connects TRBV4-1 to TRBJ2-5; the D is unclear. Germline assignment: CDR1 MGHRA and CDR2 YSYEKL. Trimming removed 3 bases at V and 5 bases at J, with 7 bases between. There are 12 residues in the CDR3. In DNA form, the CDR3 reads TGCGCCAGCAGCCAGTCTGGGGAGACCCAGTACTTC. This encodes CASSQSGETQYF.

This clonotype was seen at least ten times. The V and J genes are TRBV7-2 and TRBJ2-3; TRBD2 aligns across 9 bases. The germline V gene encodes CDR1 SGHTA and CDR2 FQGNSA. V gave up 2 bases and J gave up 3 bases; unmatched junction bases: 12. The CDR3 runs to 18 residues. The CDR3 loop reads CASSLPLQSGGTTDTQYF. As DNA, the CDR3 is TGTGCCAGCAGCTTACCCCTCCAGAGCGGGGGGACGACAGATACGCAGTATTTT.

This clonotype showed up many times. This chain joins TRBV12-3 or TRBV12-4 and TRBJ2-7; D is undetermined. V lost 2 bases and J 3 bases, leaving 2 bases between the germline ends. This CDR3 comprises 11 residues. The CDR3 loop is CASSLYYEQYF. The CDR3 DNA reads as TGTGCCAGCAGTTTATACTACGAGCAGTACTTC.

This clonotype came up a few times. In DNA form, the CDR3 reads TGTGCCAGCAGTAACGGACAGGGTTACTACGAGCAGTACTTC. Its translation: CASSNGQGYYEQYF. The J gene is TRBJ2-7, the V gene TRBV12-3 or TRBV12-4; 8 positions agree with TRBD1. Trimming removed 5 bases from V and 3 bases from J; junction bases left unmatched: 6. This CDR3 comprises 14 residues.

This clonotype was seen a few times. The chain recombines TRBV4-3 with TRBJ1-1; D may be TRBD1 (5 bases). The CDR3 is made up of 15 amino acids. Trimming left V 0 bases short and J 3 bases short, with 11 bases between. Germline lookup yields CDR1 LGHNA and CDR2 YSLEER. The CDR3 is CASSQEGLGDTEAFF. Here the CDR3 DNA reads TGCGCCAGCAGCCAAGAGGGACTAGGTGACACTGAAGCTTTCTTT.

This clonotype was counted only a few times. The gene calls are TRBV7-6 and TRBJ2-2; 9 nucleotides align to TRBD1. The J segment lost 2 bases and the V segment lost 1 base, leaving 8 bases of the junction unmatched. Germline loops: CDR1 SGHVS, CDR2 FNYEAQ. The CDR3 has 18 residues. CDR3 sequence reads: CASSLVDPGQGNTGELFF. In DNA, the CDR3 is TGTGCCAGCAGCTTAGTTGACCCGGGACAGGGTAACACCGGGGAGCTGTTTTTT.

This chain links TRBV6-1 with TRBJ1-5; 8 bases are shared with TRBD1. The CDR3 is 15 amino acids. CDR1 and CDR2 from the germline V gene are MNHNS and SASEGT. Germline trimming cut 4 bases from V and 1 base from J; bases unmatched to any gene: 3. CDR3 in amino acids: CASSGWDRSNQPQHF. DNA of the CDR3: TGTGCCAGCAGTGGATGGGACAGGAGCAATCAGCCCCAGCATTTT.

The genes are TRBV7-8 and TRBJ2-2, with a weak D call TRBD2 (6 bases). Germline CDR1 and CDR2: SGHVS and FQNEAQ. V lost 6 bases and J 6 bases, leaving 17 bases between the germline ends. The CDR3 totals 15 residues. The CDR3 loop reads CASRSDYLVAGELFF. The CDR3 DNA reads TGTGCCAGCAGATCGGACTACCTCGTGGCCGGGGAGCTGTTTTTT.

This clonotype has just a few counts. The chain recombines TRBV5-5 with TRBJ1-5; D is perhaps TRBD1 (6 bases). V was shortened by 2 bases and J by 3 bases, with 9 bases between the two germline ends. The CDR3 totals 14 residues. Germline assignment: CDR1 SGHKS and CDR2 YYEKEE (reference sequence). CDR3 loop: CASSLQGYNQPQHF. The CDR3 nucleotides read TGTGCCAGCAGCTTACAGGGATACAATCAGCCCCAGCATTTT.

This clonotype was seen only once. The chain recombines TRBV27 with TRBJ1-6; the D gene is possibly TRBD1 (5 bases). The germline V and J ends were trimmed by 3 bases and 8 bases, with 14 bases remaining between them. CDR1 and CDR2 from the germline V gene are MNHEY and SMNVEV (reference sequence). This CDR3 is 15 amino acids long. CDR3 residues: CASSFLGAGDSPLHF. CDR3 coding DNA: TGTGCCAGCAGTTTTCTTGGGGCGGGCGATTCACCCCTCCACTTT.

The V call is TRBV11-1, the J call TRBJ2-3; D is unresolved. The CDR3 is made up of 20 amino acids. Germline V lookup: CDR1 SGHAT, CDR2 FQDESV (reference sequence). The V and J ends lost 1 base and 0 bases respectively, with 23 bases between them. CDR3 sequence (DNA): TGTGCCAGCAGCTTAGATGCCCGACATCCCGTCCCCTCTAGCACAGATACGCAGTATTTT. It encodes CASSLDARHPVPSSTDTQYF.